Below, 30 T cell receptor beta chains from the same sample are listed, as sequenced in a study of cytomegalovirus exposure and HLA in healthy donors. Primers: 60 Vbeta forward and 13 Jbeta reverse. Libraries were prepared by immunoSEQ multiplex PCR; TCRdb keeps only in-frame clonotypes and omits some of them. The sample yields 100,000 or so clones, about 81% seen once. The specimen sequenced was PBMCs. These receptor sequences come from a man between 18 and 29 years old in good health and CMV-seronegative.

The rearrangement uses TRBV7-9 and TRBJ2-7; 8 bases fit TRBD1. Germline loops: CDR1 SEHNR, CDR2 FQNEAQ (reference sequence). Trimming took 5 bases from V and 2 from J; bases not matched to a gene: 8. This CDR3 has 15 amino acids. CDR3 DNA sequence: TGTGCCAGCAGCCAGCGGACAGGGTCCACCTACGAGCAGTACTTC. Amino acids: CASSQRTGSTYEQYF.

The chain employs TRBV5-1 and TRBJ1-2; no firm D call. The germline V and J ends were trimmed by 4 bases and 0 bases, with 10 bases remaining between them. In germline, CDR1 is SGHRS, CDR2 YFSETQ. The CDR3 sequence is 14 residues long. This CDR3 reads CASSESVANYGYTF. The CDR3, as DNA: TGCGCCAGCAGCGAGTCGGTTGCTAACTATGGCTACACCTTC.

The chain has TRBV9 and TRBJ1-4, with 9 bases lining up with TRBD1. The germline gives CDR1 SGDLS, CDR2 YYNGEE. The V and J ends lost 3 bases and 5 bases, in that order; junction bases with no gene match: 5. The CDR3 has 15 residues. The CDR3 loop is CASSATGTGNEKLFF. The CDR3 DNA is TGTGCCAGCAGCGCGACCGGGACAGGGAATGAAAAACTGTTTTTT.

This clone showed up just a few times. The genes are TRBV14 and TRBJ1-1; 10 bases fit TRBD1. The CDR3 spans 15 residues. With V trimmed by 6 bases and J by 1 base, 5 bases remained unmatched. Germline CDR1 SGHDN, CDR2 FVKESK. The CDR3 coding sequence is TGTGCCAGCAGGGGGACAGGGGCGGGGAACACTGAAGCTTTCTTT. Translation: CASRGTGAGNTEAFF.

V gene TRBV19 combines with J gene TRBJ2-1, with TRBD1 as a possible D gene (5 bases). This CDR3 is built from 14 residues. V shed 1 base and J shed 4 bases, with 8 bases lying between them. Germline-derived CDR1 and CDR2 are LNHDA and SQIVND (reference sequence). The CDR3: CASSIGQSYNEQFF. Written as DNA, the CDR3 is TGTGCCAGTAGTATAGGACAGAGTTACAATGAGCAGTTCTTC.

In this sample, this clone turned up a few times. The rearrangement links TRBV6-4 to TRBJ2-1, with D maybe TRBD2 (5 bases). The V end lost 4 bases, the J end lost 0 bases, and 10 bases lay between the germline ends. CDR1 MRHNA and CDR2 SNTAGT come from the germline V gene. The CDR3 sequence is 15 residues long. The CDR3 protein is CASSVQAASYNEQFF. The CDR3 coding sequence is TGTGCCAGCAGTGTTCAAGCGGCCTCCTACAATGAGCAGTTCTTC.

V is TRBV9 and J is TRBJ2-1, with D tentatively TRBD2 (6 bases). Germline-derived CDR1 and CDR2 are SGDLS and YYNGEE. Trimming took 4 bases from V and 0 from J, leaving 11 bases between them. This CDR3 region has 15 residues. This CDR3 reads CASSPEGSSYNEQFF. The DNA of the CDR3 is TGTGCCAGCAGCCCGGAGGGGAGCTCCTACAATGAGCAGTTCTTC.

V gene TRBV6-6 combines with J gene TRBJ1-4, with 12 nucleotides matching TRBD1. From germline, CDR1 is MNHNY and CDR2 SVGAGI (reference sequence). This CDR3 has 15 amino acids. V shed 5 bases and J 8 bases; nucleotides not matched to a gene: 6. The CDR3 DNA is TGTGCCAGCAGTGGGGGACAGGGGGCAAAAGAAAAACTGTTTTTT. It translates to CASSGGQGAKEKLFF.

The CDR3 protein is CSVEDRGRYEQYF. CDR3 in DNA: TGCAGCGTTGAAGATAGGGGGCGGTACGAGCAGTACTTC. The rearrangement links TRBV29-1 to TRBJ2-7; TRBD1 agrees at 7 bases. This CDR3 contains 13 residues. V shed 0 bases and J 4 bases; nucleotides not matched to a gene: 3. Germline V gene data show CDR1 as SQVTM and CDR2 as ANQGSEA.

The chain employs TRBV5-6 and TRBJ2-7, with TRBD1 identical over 9 bases. Per germline, CDR1 SGHDT and CDR2 YYEEEE. The length of the CDR3 is 12 residues. The V segment lost 3 bases and the J segment 7 bases; nucleotides outside the gene matches: 2. In DNA form, the CDR3 reads TGTGCCAGCAGCTGGGGGACAGGGGAGCAGTACTTC. Translation gives CASSWGTGEQYF.

The chain uses TRBV25-1 and TRBJ2-3, with 10 positions matching TRBD2. The CDR3 contains 15 residues. V lost 5 bases and J lost 6; bases outside the gene matches: 8. Germline V gene sequence: CDR1 MGHDK, CDR2 SYGVNS. CDR3 loop: CASSRSGGDGDTQYF. DNA of the CDR3: TGTGCCAGCAGTAGGAGCGGGGGGGATGGGGATACGCAGTATTTT.

The CDR3 sequence: CSVARSGLAGVSYEQFF. The CDR3, as DNA: TGCAGCGTCGCCCGAAGTGGACTAGCGGGAGTTTCTTATGAGCAGTTCTTC. The V gene is TRBV29-1, the J gene TRBJ2-1, with 13 bases fitting TRBD2. The trim removed 6 bases at V and 8 bases at J, leaving 16 bases unmatched. Germline loops: CDR1 SQVTM, CDR2 ANQGSEA. The CDR3 loop spans 17 amino acids.

The rearrangement links TRBV9 to TRBJ2-7; 9 positions agree with TRBD2. This CDR3 has 14 residues. V shed 0 bases and J 5 bases; nucleotides not matched to a gene: 3. Germline lookup yields CDR1 SGDLS and CDR2 YYNGEE. CDR3 in DNA: TGTGCCAGCAGCGTAGTAGCGGGAGATCACGAGCAGTACTTC. As protein: CASSVVAGDHEQYF.

This chain uses TRBV6-6 with TRBJ1-1, with 7 bases aligning to TRBD1. The CDR3 sequence is 14 residues long. Per the germline V gene, CDR1 is MNHNY and CDR2 is SVGAGI (reference sequence). V lost 6 bases, J lost 8 bases, and 12 bases stayed unmatched. In DNA, the CDR3 is TGTGCCAGCAGGTTACAGGGGCTCGATCTCGAAGCTTTCTTT. As protein: CASRLQGLDLEAFF.

This rearrangement joins TRBV18 to TRBJ2-7; weak D call: TRBD1 (6 bases). CDR1 and CDR2 from the germline V gene are KGHSH and LQKENI. The V gene lost 4 bases and the J gene lost 5 bases, with 18 bases spanning the gap. This CDR3 contains 15 residues. CDR3: CASSLQGQGVDEQYF. The CDR3 region has the DNA TGTGCCAGCTCACTCCAGGGGCAGGGCGTCGACGAGCAGTACTTC. Together with reference TRBV18 and TRBJ2-7, the CDR3 gives the full variable domain: NAGVMQNPRHLVRRRGQEARLRCSPMKGHSHVYWYRQLPEEGLKFMVYLQKENIIDESGMPKERFSAEFPKEGPSILRIQQVVRGDSAAYFCASSLQGQGVDEQYFGPGTRLTVT.

The gene calls are TRBV9 and TRBJ2-7, with a tentative D call TRBD2 (6 bases). This CDR3 has 15 amino acids. Trimming took off 0 bases at V and 0 bases at J, with 10 bases between the two ends. CDR1 is SGDLS and CDR2 is YYNGEE in the germline V gene. Written as DNA, the CDR3 is TGTGCCAGCAGCGTAGATAGCGGACCCTCCTACGAGCAGTACTTC. It is translated as CASSVDSGPSYEQYF.

This chain's CDR3 is CASADLANNEQFF. The CDR3 nucleotides read TGCGCCAGCGCTGACCTAGCGAACAATGAGCAGTTCTTC. The gene calls are TRBV5-1 and TRBJ2-1, with a weak D call TRBD2 (6 bases). Trimming cost V 7 bases and J 5 bases, with 13 bases left between them. The germline V gene encodes CDR1 SGHRS and CDR2 YFSETQ. This CDR3 spans 13 amino acids.

J is TRBJ1-2 and V is TRBV29-1, with 7 nucleotides matching TRBD1. V dropped 6 bases and J dropped 8; count of bases not matched to a gene: 12. CDR1 is SQVTM and CDR2 is ANQGSEA in the germline V gene. This CDR3 comprises 13 residues. The CDR3 protein is CSVPRRDSRGYTF. CDR3 coding DNA: TGCAGCGTACCCAGACGGGACAGTCGGGGCTACACCTTC.

V gene TRBV2 combines with J gene TRBJ2-7; 13 bases map to TRBD2. The CDR3 spans 17 residues. Germline CDR1 and CDR2: SNHLY and FYNNEI. V lost 6 bases, J lost 5 bases, and 13 bases stayed unmatched. CDR3 sequence: CASRPRLAGGNLDEQYF. The DNA for the CDR3 is TGTGCCAGCAGACCTCGACTAGCGGGAGGAAACCTAGACGAGCAGTACTTC.

The chain's CDR3 is CASSLSGTGGGTEAFF. In DNA, the CDR3 is TGTGCCAGCAGTTTATCAGGAACAGGGGGAGGCACTGAAGCTTTCTTT. The chain links TRBV27 to TRBJ1-1; 8 bases fit TRBD1. Germline CDR1 is MNHEY and CDR2 is SMNVEV (reference sequence). CDR3 length: 16 amino acids. J lost 4 bases, V lost 0 bases, and 7 bases had no gene match.

The chain links TRBV19 to TRBJ2-7; D perhaps matches TRBD2 (6 bases). Trimming took off 4 bases at V and 0 bases at J, with 13 bases between the two ends. Germline V gives CDR1 LNHDA, CDR2 SQIVND (reference sequence). This CDR3 is 15 amino acids long. CDR3 sequence (DNA): TGTGCCAGTAGTACCTGGAGGGGCAGCTCCTACGAGCAGTACTTC. This encodes CASSTWRGSSYEQYF.

This clone was recorded a few times. J is TRBJ1-5 and V is TRBV19, with D perhaps matching TRBD1 (5 bases). The germline V gene encodes CDR1 LNHDA and CDR2 SQIVND (reference sequence). Trimming removed 11 bases from V and 4 bases from J, with 15 bases in between. This CDR3 spans 13 amino acids. The CDR3 nucleotides read TGTGCCGGGGGGGGTTGGGGGAATCAGCCCCAGCATTTT. It is translated as CAGGGWGNQPQHF.

The DNA of the CDR3 is TGTGCCAGCAGCTTAACAGCAGGCACCTACGAGCAGTACTTC. Amino acid sequence: CASSLTAGTYEQYF. The chain couples TRBV7-3 to TRBJ2-7; D gene ambiguous. Per germline, CDR1 SGHTA and CDR2 FQGTGA. This CDR3 is 14 amino acids long. V gave up 0 bases and J gave up 2 bases, with 8 bases separating them. Full variable domain (outside the CDR3, taken from reference TRBV7-3 and TRBJ2-7): GAGVSQTPSNKVTEKGKYVELRCDPISGHTALYWYRQSLGQGPEFLIYFQGTGAADDSGLPNDRFFAVRPEGSVSTLKIQRTERGDSAVYLCASSLTAGTYEQYFGPGTRLTVT.

The chain combines TRBV19 with TRBJ2-5, with 12 bases fitting TRBD2. The CDR3 length is 14 residues. V was clipped by 8 bases and J by 5 bases; unmatched bases: 6. The germline V gene encodes CDR1 LNHDA and CDR2 SQIVND (reference sequence). This chain's CDR3 is CASGGLAGRETQYF. The CDR3 DNA reads as TGTGCCAGTGGGGGACTAGCGGGTCGGGAGACCCAGTACTTC.

The genes are TRBV6-1 and TRBJ1-4; TRBD1 aligns across 7 bases. The V and J ends lost 8 bases and 3 bases, in that order; junction bases with no gene match: 6. Germline V lookup: CDR1 MNHNS, CDR2 SASEGT. The CDR3 totals 14 residues. In nucleotides, the CDR3 is TGTGCCAGCTCAAAGGGGGCTTCTAATGAAAAACTGTTTTTT. This encodes CASSKGASNEKLFF.

V usage is TRBV4-1 and J usage is TRBJ1-1; unclear D gene. V was pared by 1 base and J by 5 bases, with 8 bases between. Per the germline V gene, CDR1 is MGHRA and CDR2 is YSYEKL. CDR3 length equals 13 residues. The CDR3 region has the DNA TGCGCCAGCAGCCAAGGCCGAGGGACTGAAGCTTTCTTT. The encoded protein is CASSQGRGTEAFF.

J is TRBJ1-1 and V is TRBV6-1; maybe TRBD1 (5 bases). Germline V lookup: CDR1 MNHNS, CDR2 SASEGT. The CDR3 totals 14 residues. Trimming removed 4 bases from V and 0 bases from J, with 9 bases in between. CDR3 nucleotide sequence: TGTGCCAGCAGTGTCAGGGCTTTGAACACTGAAGCTTTCTTT. Protein: CASSVRALNTEAFF.

The CDR3 DNA reads as TGTGCCAGCAGCGGGCCGTCGGCAGGGGGGCTCTATGGCTACACCTTC. Translation: CASSGPSAGGLYGYTF. The genes are TRBV9 and TRBJ1-2, with 7 bases that match TRBD1. The CDR3 has 16 residues. Germline V lookup: CDR1 SGDLS, CDR2 YYNGEE. V was clipped by 3 bases and J by 4 bases; unmatched bases: 12.

This clone was recorded a few times. This chain links TRBV4-3 with TRBJ1-4, with D hard to call. The germline V gene encodes CDR1 LGHNA and CDR2 YSLEER. The V gene lost 1 base and the J gene lost 5 bases, with 8 bases spanning the gap. This CDR3 is 14 amino acids long. The CDR3 nucleotides read TGCGCCAGCAGCCAAGGACAAGAGAATGAAAAACTGTTTTTT. It codes for CASSQGQENEKLFF.

V and J are TRBV5-6 and TRBJ2-2; 7 nucleotides line up with TRBD1. CDR1 is SGHDT and CDR2 is YYEEEE in the germline V gene. There are 15 residues in the CDR3. The J segment lost 5 bases and the V segment lost 2 bases, leaving 6 bases of the junction unmatched. The CDR3, as DNA: TGTGCCAGCAGCTTTGGGCAGGGGGAGACCGGGGAGCTGTTTTTT. This encodes CASSFGQGETGELFF.